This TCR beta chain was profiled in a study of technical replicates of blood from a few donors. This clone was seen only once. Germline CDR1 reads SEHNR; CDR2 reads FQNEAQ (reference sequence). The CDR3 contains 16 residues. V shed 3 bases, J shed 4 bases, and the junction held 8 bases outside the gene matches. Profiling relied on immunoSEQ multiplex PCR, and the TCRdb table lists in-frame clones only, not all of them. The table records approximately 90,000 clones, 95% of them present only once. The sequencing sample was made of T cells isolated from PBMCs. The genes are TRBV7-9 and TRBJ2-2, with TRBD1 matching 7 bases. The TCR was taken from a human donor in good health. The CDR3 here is CASSFPRGLGTGELFF. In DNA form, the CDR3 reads TGTGCCAGCAGCTTCCCTAGGGGGCTAGGCACCGGGGAGCTGTTTTTT.